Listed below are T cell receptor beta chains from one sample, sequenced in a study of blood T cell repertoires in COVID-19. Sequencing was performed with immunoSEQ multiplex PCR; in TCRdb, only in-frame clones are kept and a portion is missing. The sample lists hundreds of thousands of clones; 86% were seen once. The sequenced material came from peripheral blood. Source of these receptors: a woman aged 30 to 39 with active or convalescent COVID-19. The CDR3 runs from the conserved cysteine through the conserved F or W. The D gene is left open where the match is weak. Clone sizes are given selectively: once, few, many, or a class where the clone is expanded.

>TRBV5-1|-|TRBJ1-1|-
CASSSQGSMNTEAFF
TGCGCCAGCAGCTCACAGGGTTCCATGAACACTGAAGCTTTCTTT
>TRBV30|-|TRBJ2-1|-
CAWSVTQREQFF
TGTGCCTGGAGTGTGACCCAGCGGGAGCAGTTCTTC
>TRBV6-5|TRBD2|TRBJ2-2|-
CASIRTSGGAGELFF
TGTGCCAGCATCCGGACTAGCGGGGGAGCCGGGGAGCTGTTTTTT
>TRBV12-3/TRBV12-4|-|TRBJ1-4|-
CASGAANEKLFF
TGTGCCAGCGGGGCAGCTAATGAAAAACTGTTTTTT
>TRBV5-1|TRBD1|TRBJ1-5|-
CATNPRGRNQPQHF
TGCGCCACCAATCCAAGGGGGCGCAATCAGCCCCAGCATTTT
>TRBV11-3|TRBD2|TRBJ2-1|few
CASSLADSGSSYNEQFF
TGTGCCAGCAGCTTAGCGGATAGCGGGAGCTCCTACAATGAGCAGTTCTTC
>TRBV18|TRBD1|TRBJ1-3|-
CASSPSGTGFSGNTIYF
TGTGCCAGCTCACCCTCCGGGACAGGGTTCTCTGGAAACACCATATATTTT
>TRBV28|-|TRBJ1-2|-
CASSLLALYGYTF
TGTGCCAGCAGTTTATTAGCGCTCTATGGCTACACCTTC
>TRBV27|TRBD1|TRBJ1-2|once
CASSFRDRAFDNYGYTF
TGTGCCAGCAGTTTCCGGGACAGAGCATTCGATAACTATGGCTACACCTTC
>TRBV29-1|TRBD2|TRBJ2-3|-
CSVVGGGSSTTDTQYF
TGCAGCGTTGTGGGCGGGGGATCTTCAACCACAGATACGCAGTATTTT
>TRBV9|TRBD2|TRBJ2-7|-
CASSPEAGGLNEQYF
TGTGCCAGCAGCCCCGAAGCGGGGGGGCTCAACGAGCAGTACTTC
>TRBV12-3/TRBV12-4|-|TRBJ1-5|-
CASSRRRDQPQHF
TGTGCCAGCAGCCGCAGACGGGATCAGCCCCAGCATTTT
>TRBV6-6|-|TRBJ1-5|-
CASTLKATDSNQPQHF
TGTGCCAGCACCCTTAAGGCAACAGATAGCAATCAGCCCCAGCATTTT
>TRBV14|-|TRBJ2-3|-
CASSQELLQGTDTQYF
TGTGCCAGCAGCCAAGAACTACTTCAGGGGACAGATACGCAGTATTTT
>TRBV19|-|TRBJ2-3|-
CASSFRMRGDTQYF
TGTGCCAGTAGTTTTCGGATGCGAGGAGATACGCAGTATTTT
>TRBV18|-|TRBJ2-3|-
CASSLREGDTQYF
TGTGCCAGCTCACTCAGGGAAGGAGATACGCAGTATTTT
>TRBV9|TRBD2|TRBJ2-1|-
CASSASGTHNEQFF
TGTGCCAGCAGCGCTAGCGGGACCCACAATGAGCAGTTCTTC
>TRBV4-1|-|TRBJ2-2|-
CASSQGPAATNGELFF
TGCGCCAGCAGCCAAGGTCCGGCGGCAACCAACGGGGAGCTGTTTTTT
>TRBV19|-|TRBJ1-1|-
CASSMGRMNTEAFF
TGTGCCAGTAGTATGGGCAGGATGAACACTGAAGCTTTCTTT
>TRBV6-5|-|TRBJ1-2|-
CASSYYPGNYGYTF
TGTGCCAGCAGTTACTATCCGGGTAACTATGGCTACACCTTC
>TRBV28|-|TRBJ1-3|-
CASSDPGHGNTIYF
TGTGCCAGCAGCGACCCTGGGCATGGAAACACCATATATTTT
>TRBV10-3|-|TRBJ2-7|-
CAISESAVPYEQYF
TGTGCCATCAGTGAATCAGCGGTCCCCTACGAGCAGTACTTC
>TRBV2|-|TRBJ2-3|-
CASPGLPRDTQYF
TGTGCCAGCCCCGGCCTCCCTAGAGATACGCAGTATTTT
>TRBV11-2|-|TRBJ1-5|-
CASSFEIKLARSNQPQHF
TGTGCCAGCAGCTTCGAAATTAAATTAGCTAGGAGCAATCAGCCCCAGCATTTT
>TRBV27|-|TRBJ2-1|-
CASSSGLYNEQFF
TGTGCCAGCAGTTCGGGACTCTACAATGAGCAGTTCTTC
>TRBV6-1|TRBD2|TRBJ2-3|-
CASSVFSSGLAESTDTQYF
TGTGCCAGCAGTGTATTCAGTTCGGGACTAGCGGAGAGCACAGATACGCAGTATTTT
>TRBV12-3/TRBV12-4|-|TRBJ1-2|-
CASSLNRADGYTF
TGTGCCAGCAGTTTAAACAGGGCGGATGGCTACACCTTC
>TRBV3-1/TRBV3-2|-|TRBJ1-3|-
CASSQRQFISGNTIYF
TGTGCCAGCAGCCAACGACAGTTTATCTCTGGAAACACCATATATTTT
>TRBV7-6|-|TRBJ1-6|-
CASSFERARSPLHF
TGTGCCAGCAGCTTCGAGAGGGCGAGGTCACCCCTCCACTTT
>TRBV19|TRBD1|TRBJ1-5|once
CASTDRRTGGYNQPQHF
TGTGCCAGTACCGATCGCAGGACAGGGGGCTACAATCAGCCCCAGCATTTT
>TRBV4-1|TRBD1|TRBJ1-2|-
CASSQITGDSYGYTF
TGCGCCAGCAGCCAGATTACAGGGGACAGCTATGGCTACACCTTC
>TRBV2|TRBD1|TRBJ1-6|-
CASITAGTGGLGSPLHF
TGTGCCAGCATCACCGCGGGGACAGGGGGCCTGGGTTCACCCCTCCACTTT
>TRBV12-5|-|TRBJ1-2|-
CASGLSGNYGYTF
TGTGCTAGTGGTTTGTCGGGTAACTATGGCTACACCTTC
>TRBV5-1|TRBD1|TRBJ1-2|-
CASSFNTGDTLGYTF
TGCGCCAGCAGCTTCAATACAGGGGACACGCTTGGCTACACCTTC
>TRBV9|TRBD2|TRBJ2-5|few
CASSALAGPQETQYF
TGTGCCAGCAGCGCCTTAGCGGGGCCGCAAGAGACCCAGTACTTC
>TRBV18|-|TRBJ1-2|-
CASSPTGVNYGYTF
TGTGCCAGCTCACCAACAGGCGTTAACTATGGCTACACCTTC
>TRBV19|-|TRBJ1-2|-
CASSISGQGPGYTF
TGTGCCAGTAGTATTTCTGGGCAGGGCCCTGGCTACACCTTC
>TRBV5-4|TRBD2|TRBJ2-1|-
CASSLTSGVLDEQFF
TGTGCCAGCAGTCTGACTAGCGGGGTGTTAGATGAGCAGTTCTTC
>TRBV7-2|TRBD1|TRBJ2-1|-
CASSSIVQDREQFF
TGTGCCAGCAGCTCAATAGTGCAGGACAGGGAGCAGTTCTTC
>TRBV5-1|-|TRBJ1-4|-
CASLREEEEKLFF
TGCGCCAGCTTGCGGGAAGAGGAAGAAAAACTGTTTTTT
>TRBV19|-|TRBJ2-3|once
CASSINQYTDTQYF
TGTGCCAGTAGTATTAACCAGTACACAGATACGCAGTATTTT
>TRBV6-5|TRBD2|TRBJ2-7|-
CASQIAGPYEQYF
TGTGCCAGTCAAATAGCGGGGCCCTACGAGCAGTACTTC
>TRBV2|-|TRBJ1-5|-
CASSEDRLSNQPQHF
TGTGCCAGCAGTGAAGACAGGCTTAGCAATCAGCCCCAGCATTTT
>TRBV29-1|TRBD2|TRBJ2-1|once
CSVEGPRLAGGVYNEQFF
TGCAGCGTTGAAGGTCCTCGACTAGCGGGAGGGGTATACAATGAGCAGTTCTTC
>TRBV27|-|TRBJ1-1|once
CASIPHQGTNTEAFF
TGTGCCAGCATCCCACACCAGGGCACGAACACTGAAGCTTTCTTT
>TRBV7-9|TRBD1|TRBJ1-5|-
CASSYRRDSVNQPQHF
TGTGCCAGCAGCTATAGACGGGACAGCGTAAATCAGCCCCAGCATTTT
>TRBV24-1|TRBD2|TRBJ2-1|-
CATSDLPSLAGGKNEQFF
TGTGCCACCAGTGATTTGCCATCACTAGCGGGGGGAAAGAATGAGCAGTTCTTC
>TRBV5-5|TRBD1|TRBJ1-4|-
CASSLGGAGGYEKLFF
TGTGCCAGCAGCTTGGGAGGGGCAGGGGGCTATGAAAAACTGTTTTTT
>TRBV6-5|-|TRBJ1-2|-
CASSYDTNYGYTF
TGTGCCAGCAGTTACGACACCAACTATGGCTACACCTTC
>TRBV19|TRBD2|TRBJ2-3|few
CAGKPQRLRVASGRTKVTQYF
TGTGCCGGGAAACCCCAACGATTGAGGGTGGCTAGCGGGCGGACCAAGGTTACGCAGTATTTT
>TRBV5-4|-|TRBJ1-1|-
CASSVDKNTEAFF
TGTGCCAGCAGCGTGGACAAGAACACTGAAGCTTTCTTT
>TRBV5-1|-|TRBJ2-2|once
CASRRAPNTGELFF
TGCGCCAGCAGGAGGGCCCCGAACACCGGGGAGCTGTTTTTT
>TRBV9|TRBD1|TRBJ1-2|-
CASSPQQGQWGYTF
TGTGCCAGCAGCCCACAACAGGGGCAATGGGGCTACACCTTC
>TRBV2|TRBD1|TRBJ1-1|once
CASSPRGAGMNTEAFF
TGTGCCAGCAGTCCCAGGGGGGCAGGGATGAACACTGAAGCTTTCTTT
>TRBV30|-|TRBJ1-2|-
CAWSQGQNDGYTF
TGTGCCTGGAGTCAGGGGCAAAACGATGGCTACACCTTC
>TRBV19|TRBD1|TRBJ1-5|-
CASSGTGPNQPQHF
TGTGCCAGCTCCGGGACAGGACCCAATCAGCCCCAGCATTTT
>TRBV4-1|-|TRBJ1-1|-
CASSQDHQAATEAFF
TGCGCCAGCAGCCAAGATCACCAAGCTGCAACTGAAGCTTTCTTT
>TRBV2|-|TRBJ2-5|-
CASSDRLSQETQYF
TGTGCCAGCAGTGACCGACTGTCACAAGAGACCCAGTACTTC
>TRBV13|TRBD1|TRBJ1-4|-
CASSTAGTGVEKLFF
TGTGCCAGCAGCACAGCGGGGACAGGGGTTGAAAAACTGTTTTTT
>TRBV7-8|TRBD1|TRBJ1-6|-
CASSFDRGTSPLHF
TGTGCCAGCAGCTTCGACAGGGGAACCTCACCCCTCCACTTT